The 21 T cell receptor beta chains presented below share a single source sample, sequenced in a study of blood T cell repertoires in COVID-19. The protocol was immunoSEQ multiplex PCR, while the TCRdb copy is restricted to in-frame clones and leaves out a portion. The table lists 450,000 or so clones, roughly 87% of them singletons, with 0.6% in the top ten. Sequencing was performed on PBMCs or T cells enriched from blood (not recorded which). All receptors come from a man aged 18-30 years who had recovered from COVID-19.

This chain links TRBV7-9 with TRBJ2-7; D possibly corresponds to TRBD1 (7 bases). CDR1 and CDR2 (germline): SEHNR, FQNEAQ (reference sequence). The CDR3 contains 15 residues. Trimming took 1 base from V and 4 from J, leaving 14 bases between them. CDR3 residues: CASSLGLQGGYEQYF. Here the CDR3 DNA reads TGTGCCAGCAGCTTAGGTCTCCAGGGGGGATACGAGCAGTACTTC. Variable domain in full (rest from reference TRBV7-9 and TRBJ2-7): DTGVSQNPRHKITKRGQNVTFRCDPISEHNRLYWYRQTLGQGPEFLTYFQNEAQLEKSRLLSDRFSAERPKGSFSTLEIQRTEQGDSAMYLCASSLGLQGGYEQYFGPGTRLTVT.

The chain is built from TRBV29-1 and TRBJ2-4; a weak D match, TRBD1 (7 bases). V lost 0 bases and J lost 6, with 12 bases in between. CDR3 size: 14 residues. Germline loops: CDR1 SQVTM, CDR2 ANQGSEA. The CDR3 spells CSVEDSGDRNIQYF. The CDR3 DNA reads TGCAGCGTTGAAGATTCGGGGGACAGAAACATTCAGTACTTC.

The CDR3 is CASSPPGLAGRETQYF. The CDR3 DNA sequence: TGCGCCAGCAGCCCTCCGGGACTAGCGGGACGAGAGACCCAGTACTTC. The chain links TRBV5-1 to TRBJ2-5, with 13 bases fitting TRBD2. Germline trimming cut 4 bases from V and 4 bases from J; bases unmatched to any gene: 7. CDR3 size: 16 residues. From germline, CDR1 is SGHRS and CDR2 YFSETQ. Drawing the rest from reference TRBV5-1 and TRBJ2-5, the complete variable domain is KAGVTQTPRYLIKTRGQQVTLSCSPISGHRSVSWYQQTPGQGLQFLFEYFSETQRNKGNFPGRFSGRQFSNSRSEMNVSTLELGDSALYLCASSPPGLAGRETQYFGPGTRLLVL.

This clone was seen once. This chain connects TRBV3-1 (or the pseudogene TRBV3-2) to TRBJ2-6; D call uncertain. The germline V gene has CDR1 LGHDT and CDR2 YNNKEL (reference sequence). The CDR3 has 15 residues. V lost 0 bases to trimming and J lost 4 bases, with 7 bases between them. In DNA, the CDR3 is TGTGCCAGCAGCCAAGAATTTGTAGGGGCCAACGTCCTGACTTTC. Its translation is CASSQEFVGANVLTF.

This clone appeared once. This CDR3 is CATSEGRGYGGYTF. The CDR3 bases are TGTGCCACCAGTGAGGGCAGGGGGTACGGTGGCTACACCTTC. The gene calls are TRBV24-1 and TRBJ1-2; 7 nucleotides match TRBD1. Trimming removed 4 bases from V and 7 bases from J; junction bases left unmatched: 8. The CDR3 has 14 residues. Germline V CDR1 and CDR2: KGHDR, SFDVKD.

The chain joins TRBV12-3 or TRBV12-4 to TRBJ2-3; D not certain. V was pared by 7 bases and J by 3 bases, with 2 bases between. The CDR3 has 10 residues. The CDR3 region has the DNA TGTGCCAGCACAACAGATACGCAGTATTTT. It codes for CASTTDTQYF.

This clone was detected a few times. The genes are TRBV27 and TRBJ1-6, with 9 bases matching TRBD1. With 5 bases clipped from V and 9 bases from J, the junction kept 5 bases outside the gene matches. CDR3 size: 14 residues. The germline CDR1 and CDR2 sequences are MNHEY and SMNVEV (reference sequence). The CDR3 bases are TGTGCCAGCAGTCAGGACAGGGGCACTTCACCCCTCCACTTT. Its translation: CASSQDRGTSPLHF.

V and J are TRBV4-1 and TRBJ1-1, with a weak D call TRBD1 (5 bases). Germline assignment: CDR1 MGHRA and CDR2 YSYEKL. The CDR3 contains 17 residues. The V end lost 1 base, the J end lost 4 bases, and 19 bases lay between the germline ends. CDR3 sequence (DNA): TGCGCCAGCAGCCAAGGGGGGGTATTGTCGATGGGCACTGAAGCTTTCTTT. Protein: CASSQGGVLSMGTEAFF.

The CDR3 region is CASNIGQGTGELFF. The CDR3 region has the DNA TGTGCCAGCAATATAGGGCAGGGTACCGGGGAGCTGTTTTTT. The J gene is TRBJ2-2, the V gene TRBV6-5; D possibly corresponds to TRBD1 (5 bases). CDR3 length: 14 residues. The V gene's germline CDR1 is MNHEY and CDR2 SVGAGI. Trimming took 7 bases from V and 5 from J, leaving 14 bases between them.

V is TRBV18 and J is TRBJ2-3; 11 bases match TRBD2. Germline V gives CDR1 KGHSH, CDR2 LQKENI. The CDR3 spans 15 residues. Trimming took 2 bases from V and 4 from J; bases not matched to a gene: 2. CDR3 protein: CASSPLAGGPDTQYF. The CDR3 DNA is TGTGCCAGCTCACCATTAGCGGGGGGGCCAGATACGCAGTATTTT. Based on the CDR3 plus reference TRBV18 and TRBJ2-3, the full variable domain is NAGVMQNPRHLVRRRGQEARLRCSPMKGHSHVYWYRQLPEEGLKFMVYLQKENIIDESGMPKERFSAEFPKEGPSILRIQQVVRGDSAAYFCASSPLAGGPDTQYFGPGTRLTVL.

V is TRBV7-3 and J is TRBJ1-3; the D is unclear. Germline V gene data show CDR1 as SGHTA and CDR2 as FQGTGA. The ends were cut back, 4 bases at V and 0 bases at J, with 10 bases in the middle. This CDR3 comprises 15 residues. The chain's CDR3 is CASSSSGNSGNTIYF. The CDR3 region has the DNA TGTGCCAGCAGCTCTTCCGGTAACTCTGGAAACACCATATATTTT. Full variable domain (outside the CDR3, taken from reference TRBV7-3 and TRBJ1-3): GAGVSQTPSNKVTEKGKYVELRCDPISGHTALYWYRQSLGQGPEFLIYFQGTGAADDSGLPNDRFFAVRPEGSVSTLKIQRTERGDSAVYLCASSSSGNSGNTIYFGEGSWLTVV.

The rearrangement links TRBV15 to TRBJ1-1, with D possibly being TRBD1 (6 bases). Trimming removed 1 base from V and 0 bases from J, with 12 bases in between. CDR1 is LNHNV, CDR2 YYDKDF, per germline (reference sequence). The CDR3 runs 16 residues. Written as DNA, the CDR3 is TGTGCCACCAGCAGAGGTCTACAGGGTTTGAACACTGAAGCTTTCTTT. It is translated as CATSRGLQGLNTEAFF.

In DNA, the CDR3 is TGTGCCAGCAGCCAAGGGTGGGGGCAGGACTATGGCTACACCTTC. It encodes CASSQGWGQDYGYTF. J is TRBJ1-2 and V is TRBV3-1 (or the pseudogene TRBV3-2); D perhaps matches TRBD1 (6 bases). The CDR3 runs 15 residues. Germline V gene lookup returns CDR1 LGHDT and CDR2 YNNKEL (reference sequence). The V end was cut by 1 base, the J end by 3 bases, with 12 bases between.

The chain is built from TRBV28 and TRBJ1-5; 7 bases line up with TRBD1. CDR3 length: 14 residues. Germline values: CDR1 MDHEN, CDR2 SYDVKM. J gave up 5 bases and V 10 bases, and 11 bases lay outside the gene matches. This CDR3 reads CATKTGTPHQPQHF. CDR3 nucleotides: TGTGCCACCAAGACAGGGACCCCCCATCAGCCCCAGCATTTT.

The chain carries TRBV7-9 and TRBJ2-3; 10 bases fit TRBD1. CDR1 SEHNR and CDR2 FQNEAQ come from the germline V gene (reference sequence). After removal of 7 bases from V and 3 bases from J, the junction contained 10 bases not matched to a gene. The CDR3 loop spans 16 amino acids. The CDR3: CASTPDRGRWTDTQYF. The CDR3 coding sequence is TGTGCCAGCACCCCAGACAGGGGGCGATGGACAGATACGCAGTATTTT.

The chain uses TRBV29-1 and TRBJ2-7; D is possibly TRBD2 (6 bases). The V end lost 3 bases, the J end lost 3 bases, and 12 bases lay between the germline ends. Germline V gene data show CDR1 as SQVTM and CDR2 as ANQGSEA. CDR3 length equals 13 residues. CDR3 in amino acids: CSVEEGEGYEQYF. CDR3 bases: TGCAGCGTTGAGGAGGGAGAGGGCTACGAGCAGTACTTC.

The gene calls are TRBV28 and TRBJ1-3; D call uncertain. V was shortened by 5 bases and J by 0 bases, with 5 bases between the two germline ends. The CDR3 runs 13 residues. Germline CDR1 and CDR2: MDHEN and SYDVKM. CDR3 nucleotide sequence: TGTGCCAGCAGTCGAGACTCTGGAAACACCATATATTTT. It encodes CASSRDSGNTIYF.

CDR3 DNA: TGTGCCAGCAGTATCGGGACAGGGTCATTTCGAGGCTACACCTTC. The encoded protein is CASSIGTGSFRGYTF. The rearrangement joins TRBV6-5 to TRBJ1-2; 9 bases line up with TRBD1. The CDR3 covers 15 residues. V was pared by 5 bases and J by 8 bases, with 12 bases of the junction left unmatched. Germline CDR1 reads MNHEY; CDR2 reads SVGAGI.

The chain uses TRBV20-1 and TRBJ2-3; no clear D gene. The CDR3 loop spans 11 amino acids. Per the germline V gene, CDR1 is DFQATT and CDR2 is SNEGSKA (reference sequence). Trimming removed 7 bases from V and 5 bases from J, with 10 bases in between. CDR3 in DNA: TGCAGTGGATCGGAGCGAGATACGCAGTATTTT. This translates into CSGSERDTQYF.

CDR3 protein: CASSRDRVYGYTF. CDR3 coding DNA: TGTGCCAGCAGCCGAGACAGGGTCTATGGCTACACCTTC. V is TRBV7-9 and J is TRBJ1-2; 7 nucleotides align to TRBD1. In germline, CDR1 is SEHNR, CDR2 FQNEAQ (reference sequence). V was clipped by 5 bases and J by 4 bases; unmatched bases: 4. CDR3 length: 13 amino acids.

The chain links TRBV24-1 to TRBJ1-5; no reliable D call. This CDR3 is 17 amino acids long. Germline V CDR1 and CDR2: KGHDR, SFDVKD. The ends were cut back, 4 bases at V and 1 base at J, with 16 bases in the middle. The CDR3 sequence is CATSDPGAAGSNQPQHF. CDR3 nucleotides: TGTGCCACCAGTGACCCGGGTGCCGCGGGAAGCAATCAGCCCCAGCATTTT.